This paragraph covers one TCR beta chain sequence. The data stem from a study of patients and donors after allogeneic stem cell transplantation. One entry per CDR3 protein results from TCRdb running MiXCR on the RT-PCR reads. The sample lists roughly 250,000 distinct CDR3 sequences, less than 15% seen once, with under 14% in the top ten. The CDR3 is 14 residues long. Deletions cut 6 bases from V and 0 bases from J, with 9 bases between. The receptor was derived from a human donor who was either an allogeneic HSCT recipient or a stem cell or donor lymphocyte infusion donor (not recorded which). It is not recorded whose cells these are; they may come from a transplant donor. The source material was blood, either unsorted or a sorted T cell fraction (not recorded which). This chain connects TRBV12-3 or TRBV12-4 to TRBJ2-1; D remains unclear. CDR3 coding DNA: TGTGCCAGCAGGGAGTCGAGCTCCTACAATGAGCAGTTCTTC. Residues: CASRESSSYNEQFF.